The following is a TCR beta chain sequence with its context. What it recognizes is unknown. These data are taken from a study of neoadjuvant nivolumab and ipilimumab in lung cancer. Sequencing used immunoSEQ multiplex PCR; TCRdb keeps in-frame clones, though not all of them. This sample has around 6,000 clones, with approximately 64% found just once. CDR3 length: 14 amino acids. Per germline, CDR1 LNHDA and CDR2 SQIVND (reference sequence). V lost 2 bases, J lost 2 bases, and 10 bases lay in between. Study-wide points: Blood richness before therapy tracked richness in tumors resected after neoadjuvant therapy. From pretherapy to surgery, tumor richness and clonality rose with dual therapy. Compared with tumor-adjacent uninvolved lung, resected tumors showed greater richness and clonality. Only a single major-pathologic-response sample was available for clonality analysis.

Sequenced material: tumor tissue, taken after neoadjuvant nivolumab, alone or with ipilimumab, at or shortly before surgery. This sequence joins TRBV19 and TRBJ2-7; no clear D. This clonotype was obtained from an adult with non-small cell lung cancer. CDR3 nucleotides: TGTGCCAGTAGTATAAGTGGGATGGCCTACGAGCAGTACTTC. Translated: CASSISGMAYEQYF.